This T cell receptor (beta chain) appears in the sequencing data of a study of T cells in Graves' hyperthyroidism and ophthalmopathy. RNA transcripts provided the source from which TCR beta CDR3 regions were amplified. HTBI primers were used for first-round RT-PCR of the TCR CDR3. TCRdb reprocessed the multiplex PCR reads via MiXCR and lists one record per CDR3 protein. Altogether 300,000 to 450,000 distinct CDR3 sequences are present, just under 15% being singletons, with the ten largest covering approximately 32%. Looked up from germline, CDR1 is LGHDT and CDR2 is YNNKEL (reference sequence). There are 13 residues in the CDR3. V lost 8 bases, J lost 6 bases, and 16 bases lay in between. This clonotype was detected ten times or more.

The rearrangement uses TRBV3-1 and TRBJ1-2, with unresolved D. Sequences were obtained from blood. The clonotype was recovered from a woman aged 25-40 years with Graves' hyperthyroidism. The CDR3 nucleotides are TGTGCCAGCCAGCCCCGGGGTATGGATGGCTACACCTTC. Translation gives CASQPRGMDGYTF.